These 11 T cell receptor beta chains were sequenced from one sample in a study of shared T cell receptors in the human thymus (dated by TCRdb to the early 2020s). Receptors were amplified or captured by the immunoSEQ multiplex PCR assay. TCRdb mirrors the immuneACCESS table, restricted to in-frame sequences. Some clones are absent from its copies; in checked studies, under half trace to an unresolved V gene, and the reason for the others is unknown. In all, the sample holds approximately 660,000 clones, and over 75% of those were seen once. The top ten hold 0.01% of the sample. These data were also reused for a study on human thymus T cells.

Source material: thymocytes. These TCRs come from a boy younger than two with a congenital heart defect. Donor details come from another sample of the same person, matched by shared clones.

This chain connects TRBV7-6 to TRBJ1-1; 8 nucleotides match TRBD1. Germline lookup yields CDR1 SGHVS and CDR2 FNYEAQ. This CDR3 has 17 residues. Unmatched junction bases numbered 17, after V lost 5 bases and J lost 6 bases. The CDR3 protein is CASSPSLSRGRLAEAFF. CDR3 DNA: TGTGCCAGCAGCCCCTCGTTAAGCAGGGGGCGTTTGGCTGAAGCTTTCTTT. Combining the CDR3 with reference TRBV7-6 and TRBJ1-1 gives the whole variable domain GAGVSQSPRYKVTKRGQDVALRCDPISGHVSLYWYRQALGQGPEFLTYFNYEAQQDKSGLPNDRFSAERPEGSISTLTIQRTEQRDSAMYRCASSPSLSRGRLAEAFFGQGTRLTVV.

The gene calls are TRBV15 and TRBJ2-7; D is ambiguous. Germline values: CDR1 LNHNV, CDR2 YYDKDF (reference sequence). This CDR3 contains 13 residues. The V and J ends lost 0 bases and 4 bases respectively, with 7 bases between them. CDR3 region: CATSRDINYEQYF. In DNA form, the CDR3 reads TGTGCCACCAGCAGAGATATAAATTACGAGCAGTACTTC.

The rearrangement joins TRBV7-9 to TRBJ2-1; TRBD2 agrees at 10 bases. The germline gives CDR1 SEHNR, CDR2 FQNEAQ (reference sequence). This CDR3 has 17 amino acids. Trimming took 4 bases from V and 3 from J; bases not matched to a gene: 9. The CDR3 DNA is TGTGCCAGCAGCTATACGCAGGGACTAGCGAGCTACAATGAGCAGTTCTTC. This codes for CASSYTQGLASYNEQFF.

The chain combines TRBV6-1 with TRBJ1-2; D uncertain. This CDR3 region has 15 residues. V was shortened by 0 bases and J by 2 bases, with 10 bases between the two germline ends. Germline lookup yields CDR1 MNHNS and CDR2 SASEGT. The CDR3 bases are TGTGCCAGCAGTGAAGCGCTTCGGGGAAACTATGGCTACACCTTC. Its translation: CASSEALRGNYGYTF.

This chain links TRBV11-1 with TRBJ1-2, with 9 bases lining up with TRBD1. This CDR3 is 16 amino acids long. Germline CDR1 SGHAT, CDR2 FQDESV (reference sequence). The V segment lost 6 bases and the J segment 3 bases; nucleotides outside the gene matches: 11. CDR3 residues: CASRSNSRDRDYGYTF. DNA for the CDR3: TGTGCCAGCAGGTCAAATTCCCGGGACAGGGACTATGGCTACACCTTC.

The chain joins TRBV6-1 to TRBJ1-5, with a possible D match to TRBD1 (5 bases). The V gene's germline CDR1 is MNHNS and CDR2 SASEGT. This CDR3 comprises 13 residues. V was pared by 2 bases and J by 7 bases, with 9 bases between. The CDR3 loop is CASSERGDQPQHF. In nucleotides, the CDR3 is TGTGCCAGCAGTGAACGGGGGGACCAGCCCCAGCATTTT.

The gene calls are TRBV10-1 and TRBJ2-3, with 9 bases matching TRBD2. V shed 0 bases and J 3 bases; nucleotides not matched to a gene: 10. Per germline, CDR1 WNHNN and CDR2 SYGVQD (reference sequence). The CDR3 runs 18 residues. CDR3 residues: CASSESRLAGSMTDTQYF. CDR3 DNA sequence: TGCGCCAGCAGTGAGTCGAGGCTAGCGGGAAGTATGACAGATACGCAGTATTTT.

A remark on this clone: At one end, the junction sequence differs from germline, possibly due to a read error. The chain uses TRBV5-1 and TRBJ1-1; possible D gene TRBD1, 6 bases. The CDR3 totals 17 residues. Germline assignment: CDR1 SGHRS and CDR2 YFSETQ. The CDR3 loop reads CASSFEGLGGLKTEAFF. DNA for the CDR3: TGCGCCAGCAGCTTTGAGGGTTTGGGGGGGCTGAAGACTGAAGCTTTCTTT.

This clone was seen a few times. The J gene is TRBJ2-3, the V gene TRBV19; TRBD2 matches 13 bases. The CDR3 contains 15 residues. Germline V CDR1 and CDR2: LNHDA, SQIVND (reference sequence). V was clipped by 6 bases and J by 0 bases; unmatched bases: 0. CDR3 protein: CASRGLAGSTDTQYF. The CDR3 nucleotides read TGTGCCAGTAGGGGACTAGCGGGAAGCACAGATACGCAGTATTTT.

The chain has TRBV7-3 and TRBJ2-3; D remains ambiguous. The V and J ends lost 2 bases and 0 bases respectively, with 24 bases between them. CDR3 length equals 20 residues. From germline, CDR1 is SGHTA and CDR2 FQGTGA. The CDR3 protein is CASSLVERYTPLTSTDTQYF. CDR3 DNA: TGTGCCAGCAGCTTAGTCGAGCGATATACACCCTTGACTAGCACAGATACGCAGTATTTT.

The genes are TRBV15 and TRBJ2-3, with 7 bases that match TRBD2. CDR3 size: 15 residues. The germline V gene has CDR1 LNHNV and CDR2 YYDKDF (reference sequence). With 1 base clipped from V and 4 bases from J, the junction kept 5 bases outside the gene matches. The CDR3 region is CATSRAAGVADTQYF. In DNA form, the CDR3 reads TGTGCCACCAGCAGAGCCGCGGGAGTGGCAGATACGCAGTATTTT.